This TCR beta chain derives from a study of T-cell reconstitution after alpha-beta-depleted transplantation in children. Unique molecular identifiers were used to barcode this TCRbeta library. TCRdb reprocessed the PCR reads with MiXCR, giving one entry per CDR3 protein. The data hold just under 350,000 distinct CDR3 sequences, with around 15% observed a single time. With regard to this clonotype: Its antigen is unknown.

The study's findings and limits: A year post-transplant, T-cell counts and diversity derived mostly from newly produced T cells.

The TCR was taken from a male patient between 2 and 10 years old who had a stem cell transplant for acute lymphoblastic leukemia, so the T cells may come from the graft donor. The sample consisted of PBMCs, mostly from graft donor cells, taken 360 days after TCRalphabeta/CD19-depleted stem cell transplant.

Here the CDR3 reads CASRNREFSYNEQFF. In nucleotides, the CDR3 is TGCGCCAGCAGAAACAGGGAGTTCTCCTACAATGAGCAGTTCTTC. The V and J genes are TRBV4-1 and TRBJ2-1, with D tentatively TRBD1 (6 bases). V lost 6 bases and J lost 0, with 12 bases in between. Germline V lookup: CDR1 MGHRA, CDR2 YSYEKL. The CDR3 is 15 residues long.